This TCR beta chain was recovered during a study of technical replicates of blood from a handful of donors (TCRdb year 2017). The CDR3 sequence holds 14 residues, the cysteine and phenylalanine included. CDR3 DNA is the only sequence kept; it has 42 bases, read in frame from the first base. Deletion took 6 bases off V and 0 bases off J, with a span of 11 bases between the germline ends. Based on the germline V gene (reference sequence), the CDR1 and CDR2 sequences are LNHDA and SQIVND. The library relied on the immunoSEQ multiplex PCR assay. TCRdb re-hosts the immuneACCESS table, in-frame sequences only. Its copies lack some clones; in the studies checked, an unresolved V gene accounts for under half of them, and the cause for the rest is not known. For this sample the table gives about 83,000 clones, of which roughly 94% were detected only once. The ten largest clones represent around 0.25% of the sample.

In regard to this clone: Its recognized antigen is unknown. Nothing much larger sits one base from this clone, and base qualities are not available.

The sample was T cells isolated from PBMCs. The clonotype was recovered from a human donor in good health. The receptor chain draws on TRBV19 and TRBJ1-2; the D region possibly corresponds to TRBD1 (6 bases align). The DNA reads TGTGCCAGTAGGTCCCGGACAGCTAACTATGGCTACACCTTC. This codes for CASRSRTANYGYTF.